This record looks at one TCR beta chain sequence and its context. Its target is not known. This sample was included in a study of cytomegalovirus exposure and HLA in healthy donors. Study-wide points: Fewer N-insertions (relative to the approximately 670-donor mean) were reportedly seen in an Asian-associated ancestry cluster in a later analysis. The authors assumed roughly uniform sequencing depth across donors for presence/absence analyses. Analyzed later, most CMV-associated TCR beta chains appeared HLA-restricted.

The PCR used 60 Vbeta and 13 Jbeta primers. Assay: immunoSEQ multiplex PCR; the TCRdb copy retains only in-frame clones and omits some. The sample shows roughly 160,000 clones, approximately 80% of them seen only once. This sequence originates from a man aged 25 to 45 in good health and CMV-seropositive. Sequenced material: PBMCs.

The CDR3 region has the DNA TGTGCCAGCAGCGGGGGGACGGATAATGAAAAACTGTTTTTT. Residues: CASSGGTDNEKLFF. The V and J genes are TRBV7-9 and TRBJ1-4; maybe TRBD1 (5 bases). Looked up from germline, CDR1 is SEHNR and CDR2 is FQNEAQ (reference sequence). This CDR3 contains 14 residues. Trimming pared 5 bases from V and 4 bases from J, leaving 11 bases between.